These 30 T cell receptor beta chains were sequenced from one sample in a study of T cell therapy after organ transplantation. Assay: immunoSEQ multiplex PCR; the TCRdb copy retains only in-frame clones and omits some. The sample shows roughly 6,200 clones, about two thirds of them seen only once. Time point specified: 4-8 weeks after completion of therapy. Which antigens these TCRs recognize remains unknown. This specimen was CD8+ T cells from blood, taken after autologous CMV-specific T cell therapy. Receptors originate from a human patient who had received a solid organ transplant and had CMV disease. Some T cells could come from the graft donor.

The chain combines TRBV11-2 with TRBJ1-2; 8 nucleotides line up with TRBD1. Trimming removed 6 bases from V and 4 bases from J; junction bases left unmatched: 13. Germline V gives CDR1 SGHAT, CDR2 FQNNGV. This CDR3 spans 16 amino acids. CDR3 DNA: TGTGCCAGCAGGGGGGGGACAGGCCCCGAGGGCTATGGCTACACCTTC. The encoded protein is CASRGGTGPEGYGYTF.

This chain connects TRBV6-5 to TRBJ2-2; the D gene is possibly TRBD2 (6 bases). The CDR3 consists of 15 residues. Germline loops: CDR1 MNHEY, CDR2 SVGAGI. Trimming left V 2 bases short and J 0 bases short, with 7 bases between. CDR3: CASSYRGTNTGELFF. The CDR3 DNA reads TGTGCCAGCAGTTACCGGGGGACGAACACCGGGGAGCTGTTTTTT.

The chain couples TRBV6-5 to TRBJ2-3; TRBD2 matches 10 bases. Germline-derived CDR1 and CDR2 are MNHEY and SVGAGI. There are 16 residues in the CDR3. Trimming removed 4 bases from V and 5 bases from J; junction bases left unmatched: 9. CDR3 bases: TGTGCCAGCAGTTCGTGGAGCGGGAGGGCGTTAGATACGCAGTATTTT. It encodes CASSSWSGRALDTQYF.

This clone was seen more than once but under ten times. The chain employs TRBV28 and TRBJ1-5, with 8 bases identical to TRBD1. V gave up 5 bases and J gave up 1 base; unmatched junction bases: 7. CDR3 length: 16 amino acids. From germline, CDR1 is MDHEN and CDR2 SYDVKM. The chain's CDR3 is CASSLWTGKSNQPQHF. For the CDR3, the DNA is TGTGCCAGCAGTCTCTGGACAGGGAAGAGCAATCAGCCCCAGCATTTT.

Here the CDR3 reads CASSVTGPRTEAFF. Here the CDR3 DNA reads TGTGCCAGCAGTGTGACTGGGCCCCGCACTGAAGCTTTCTTT. The chain uses TRBV25-1 and TRBJ1-1; no definite D call. The CDR3 spans 14 residues. Germline V gene lookup returns CDR1 MGHDK and CDR2 SYGVNS. Trimming stripped 4 bases from V and 4 bases from J, with 13 bases between.

This chain links TRBV6-1 with TRBJ2-7; D might be TRBD1 or TRBD2, each matching 5 bases. The CDR3 is made up of 15 amino acids. The ends were cut back, 2 bases at V and 4 bases at J, with 15 bases in the middle. CDR1 is MNHNS, CDR2 SASEGT, per germline. CDR3 DNA: TGTGCCAGCAGTGAATCGGGGACCGCCTCTTACGAGCAGTACTTC. Protein sequence: CASSESGTASYEQYF.

The rearrangement links TRBV5-1 to TRBJ2-7; TRBD1 agrees at 9 bases. Looked up from germline, CDR1 is SGHRS and CDR2 is YFSETQ. Trimming at V came to 4 bases and at J to 4 bases, leaving 9 bases not matched to a gene. The CDR3 is 15 amino acids. CDR3 amino acids: CASSATGTGLYEQYF. For the CDR3, the DNA is TGCGCCAGCAGCGCCACCGGGACAGGGTTATACGAGCAGTACTTC.

This clone was seen a handful of times. The chain recombines TRBV4-3 with TRBJ2-1; D gene uncertain. The CDR3 is made up of 16 amino acids. The V end lost 1 base, the J end lost 7 bases, and 17 bases lay between the germline ends. Germline CDR1 and CDR2: LGHNA and YSLEER. The DNA of the CDR3 is TGCGCCAGCAGCCAAGTTGGACCCGTTTTGGGGAATGAGCAGTTCTTC. Translation: CASSQVGPVLGNEQFF.

DNA of the CDR3: TGTGCCAGCAGCCCAAGTACTAGCGGGGGGTTCTACAATGAGCAGTTCTTC. The encoded protein is CASSPSTSGGFYNEQFF. This chain uses TRBV4-2 with TRBJ2-1, with 12 bases fitting TRBD2. This CDR3 has 17 residues. CDR1 and CDR2 from the germline V gene are LGHNA and YNFKEQ. The V and J ends lost 4 bases and 3 bases, in that order; junction bases with no gene match: 7.

This clone was observed once. V is TRBV19 and J is TRBJ1-1; 8 bases line up with TRBD1. V was pared by 11 bases and J by 1 base, with 6 bases of the junction left unmatched. Germline assignment: CDR1 LNHDA and CDR2 SQIVND (reference sequence). The CDR3 extends over 13 amino acids. The CDR3 spells CAGKGQGNTEAFF. CDR3 DNA: TGTGCCGGGAAAGGACAGGGGAACACTGAAGCTTTCTTT.

The rearrangement joins TRBV5-1 to TRBJ2-1; 11 bases agree with TRBD2. The CDR3 spans 17 residues. Germline CDR1 SGHRS, CDR2 YFSETQ. V trimming: 2 bases; J trimming: 0 bases; junction bases outside the gene matches: 4. The CDR3 bases are TGCGCCAGCAGCTTCTTAGCGGGAGGGAGCTCCTACAATGAGCAGTTCTTC. Residues: CASSFLAGGSSYNEQFF.

This clone was recorded a few times. The J gene is TRBJ2-3, the V gene TRBV6-4; TRBD2 is a possible D gene (6 bases). This CDR3 spans 16 amino acids. The germline V and J ends were trimmed by 0 bases and 5 bases, with 15 bases remaining between them. The germline CDR1 and CDR2 sequences are MRHNA and SNTAGT. The CDR3 sequence: CASSDSEEGAGDTQYF. The CDR3 bases are TGTGCCAGCAGTGACTCCGAGGAGGGAGCGGGAGATACGCAGTATTTT.

J is TRBJ2-7 and V is TRBV5-1; a possible D gene is TRBD1 (5 bases). CDR1 and CDR2 from the germline V gene are SGHRS and YFSETQ. Deletions cut 0 bases from V and 5 bases from J, with 15 bases between. This CDR3 has 15 residues. The CDR3 coding sequence is TGCGCCAGCAGCTTGGAGCGCGCCAGGGAAGACGAGCAGTACTTC. Translation: CASSLERAREDEQYF.

The chain links TRBV6-1 to TRBJ2-3; a possible D gene is TRBD2 (5 bases). Deletions cut 10 bases from V and 0 bases from J, with 17 bases between. Germline V gene data show CDR1 as MNHNS and CDR2 as SASEGT. The CDR3 has 15 residues. The CDR3 DNA sequence: TGTGCCACAAAACCCCGGGAATCTAGCACAGATACGCAGTATTTT. The encoded protein is CATKPRESSTDTQYF.

V and J are TRBV28 and TRBJ2-7; unclear D gene. CDR3 length equals 13 residues. CDR1 and CDR2 (germline): MDHEN, SYDVKM. Trimming cost V 3 bases and J 0 bases, with 6 bases left between them. CDR3: CASSFGSSYEQYF. The CDR3 nucleotides are TGTGCCAGCAGTTTCGGCAGCTCCTACGAGCAGTACTTC.

J is TRBJ2-7 and V is TRBV7-8, with a tentative D call TRBD1 (5 bases). Trimming shortened V by 1 base and J by 6 bases, and 10 bases separated the two germline ends. The V gene's germline CDR1 is SGHVS and CDR2 FQNEAQ. There are 13 residues in the CDR3. DNA for the CDR3: TGTGCCAGCAGCTTAGTCCAGGGTGGCGAGCAGTACTTC. This gives the protein CASSLVQGGEQYF.

The genes are TRBV19 and TRBJ1-1; 7 nucleotides agree with TRBD1. Germline CDR1 is LNHDA and CDR2 is SQIVND (reference sequence). The CDR3 loop spans 18 amino acids. The junction had 19 bases not matched to a gene; V was cut back by 9 bases and J by 0 bases. The CDR3 protein is CASRIDREGPTVNTEAFF. The CDR3 DNA reads TGTGCCAGCAGAATAGACAGGGAAGGACCCACGGTGAACACTGAAGCTTTCTTT.

In DNA, the CDR3 is TGTGCCAGCAGCGGGGCTTACAGTCCCTCCTACGAGCAGTACTTC. Its protein product is CASSGAYSPSYEQYF. The chain carries TRBV9 and TRBJ2-7; D remains ambiguous. The CDR3 covers 15 residues. V dropped 3 bases and J dropped 0 bases, with 13 bases sitting between them. CDR1 and CDR2 from the germline V gene are SGDLS and YYNGEE.

The chain joins TRBV11-2 to TRBJ2-3; TRBD2 matches at 9 bases. The germline CDR1 and CDR2 sequences are SGHAT and FQNNGV. The CDR3 has 18 amino acids. V dropped 3 bases and J dropped 2; count of bases not matched to a gene: 12. CDR3 DNA: TGTGCCAGCAGCTTTTCGGCCTTTAGCGGGAGTGACACAGATACGCAGTATTTT. It specifies CASSFSAFSGSDTDTQYF.

This chain uses TRBV7-6 with TRBJ2-7; the D gene is possibly TRBD1 (6 bases). CDR1 is SGHVS, CDR2 FNYEAQ, per germline. Between the trimmed V and J ends, which lost 4 bases and 4 bases, there was a span of 11 bases. This CDR3 spans 13 amino acids. The CDR3 nucleotides are TGTGCCAGCAGCTCGACAGGCGATTACGAGCAGTACTTC. Its translation is CASSSTGDYEQYF.

This chain joins TRBV11-2 and TRBJ2-7; TRBD2 agrees at 8 bases. CDR3 length: 16 amino acids. V was pared by 1 base and J by 3 bases, with 8 bases of the junction left unmatched. Germline assignment: CDR1 SGHAT and CDR2 FQNNGV. The CDR3 sequence is CASSLGRETSVYEQYF. The DNA of the CDR3 is TGTGCCAGCAGCTTAGGGCGGGAGACTAGCGTCTACGAGCAGTACTTC.

The chain recombines TRBV12-2 with TRBJ1-2. TRBV12-2 is flagged as a pseudogene. The CDR3 runs to 16 residues. CDR3 loop: CASRLEQREQYYGYTF. CDR3 nucleotides: TGTGCAAGTCGCTTAGAGCAGAGGGAGCAGTACTATGGCTACACCTTC.

The rearrangement uses TRBV6-1 and TRBJ2-2; no firm D call. The ends were cut back, 6 bases at V and 3 bases at J, with 8 bases in the middle. The CDR3 has 13 residues. CDR1 and CDR2 (germline): MNHNS, SASEGT. CDR3 bases: TGTGCCAGCAGCCCCAGAGACACCGGGGAGCTGTTTTTT. It yields the protein CASSPRDTGELFF.

The chain links TRBV2 to TRBJ2-7, with D unresolved. Per the germline V gene, CDR1 is SNHLY and CDR2 is FYNNEI. The V and J ends lost 6 bases and 0 bases respectively, with 12 bases between them. The CDR3 consists of 14 residues. In DNA form, the CDR3 reads TGTGCCAGCAGCCTGACGGAGAGCTCCTACGAGCAGTACTTC. Translated: CASSLTESSYEQYF.

This clone has a handful of counts. CDR3: CASTPAGDIGYTF. CDR3 DNA: TGTGCCAGCACCCCGGCAGGGGATATAGGCTACACCTTC. The rearrangement joins TRBV7-9 to TRBJ1-2, with D possibly being TRBD1 (6 bases). The CDR3 runs 13 residues. CDR1 is SEHNR and CDR2 is FQNEAQ in the germline V gene (reference sequence). V shed 7 bases and J shed 8 bases, with 17 bases lying between them.

This rearrangement joins TRBV4-3 to TRBJ2-1, with 9 bases identical to TRBD2. The length of the CDR3 is 13 residues. The germline gives CDR1 LGHNA, CDR2 YSLEER. V shed 8 bases and J 4 bases; nucleotides not matched to a gene: 3. CDR3 amino acids: CASGTSRYNEQFF. CDR3 coding DNA: TGCGCCAGCGGGACTAGCAGATACAATGAGCAGTTCTTC.

This chain uses TRBV7-9 with TRBJ2-7; tentative D call: TRBD1 (5 bases). The CDR3 extends over 16 amino acids. The V end was cut by 4 bases, the J end by 3 bases, with 19 bases between. CDR1 is SEHNR and CDR2 is FQNEAQ in the germline V gene (reference sequence). The CDR3 region is CASSSPPAGSFYEQYF. CDR3 DNA sequence: TGTGCCAGCAGCTCACCCCCCGCAGGGTCCTTCTACGAGCAGTACTTC.

This clone is deemed medium-sized (0.01 to 0.1%). The chain employs TRBV19 and TRBJ1-3, with D possibly matching TRBD1 (5 bases). Trimming removed 5 bases at V and 0 bases at J, with 11 bases between. The CDR3 totals 15 residues. The V gene's germline CDR1 is LNHDA and CDR2 SQIVND (reference sequence). The CDR3 DNA reads as TGTGCCAGTAGTCTGGGACTCAACTCTGGAAACACCATATATTTT. Amino acids: CASSLGLNSGNTIYF.

This chain uses TRBV7-2 with TRBJ2-7, with 8 bases that match TRBD2. Losses at the gene ends were 1 base for V and 6 bases for J; bases not matched to a gene: 5. The CDR3 loop spans 14 amino acids. Per the germline V gene, CDR1 is SGHTA and CDR2 is FQGNSA. This CDR3 reads CASSLVSAGGEQYF. The CDR3, as DNA: TGTGCCAGCAGCTTAGTTTCGGCGGGAGGCGAGCAGTACTTC. Full variable domain (missing parts from reference TRBV7-2 and TRBJ2-7): GAGVSQSPSNKVTEKGKDVELRCDPISGHTALYWYRQSLGQGLEFLIYFQGNSAPDKSGLPSDRFSAERTGGSVSTLTIQRTQQEDSAVYLCASSLVSAGGEQYFGPGTRLTVT.

By its share, this clone is medium-sized (0.01 to 0.1%). The rearrangement joins TRBV6-4 to TRBJ2-1; 9 bases agree with TRBD2. CDR3 length: 15 amino acids. V shed 4 bases, J shed 8 bases, and the junction held 9 bases outside the gene matches. Germline-derived CDR1 and CDR2 are MRHNA and SNTAGT. Here the CDR3 reads CASSAVSGTSYEQFF. CDR3 coding DNA: TGTGCCAGCAGTGCCGTCTCCGGGACTAGCTATGAGCAGTTCTTC.